This paragraph reports one TCR beta chain. The data are from a study of T cell responses to AZD1222 COVID-19 vaccine. V dropped 2 bases and J dropped 1; count of bases not matched to a gene: 7. There are 17 residues in the CDR3. Germline V gene lookup returns CDR1 SNHLY and CDR2 FYNNEI. Libraries were prepared by immunoSEQ multiplex PCR; TCRdb keeps only in-frame clonotypes and omits some of them. The sample has about 130,000 clones; about 89% are singletons. This sequence originates from an adult in good health. This material consisted of peripheral blood, taken on day 0 of AZD1222 vaccination. V is TRBV2 and J is TRBJ2-3; 9 bases agree with TRBD2. This chain's CDR3 is CASSESRGGRGTDTQYF. The CDR3 DNA is TGTGCCAGCAGTGAATCGCGGGGGGGCCGGGGCACAGATACGCAGTATTTT. Combining the CDR3 with reference TRBV2 and TRBJ2-3 gives the whole variable domain EPEVTQTPSHQVTQMGQEVILRCVPISNHLYFYWYRQILGQKVEFLVSFYNNEISEKSEIFDDQFSVERPDGSNFTLKIRSTKLEDSAMYFCASSESRGGRGTDTQYFGPGTRLTVL.